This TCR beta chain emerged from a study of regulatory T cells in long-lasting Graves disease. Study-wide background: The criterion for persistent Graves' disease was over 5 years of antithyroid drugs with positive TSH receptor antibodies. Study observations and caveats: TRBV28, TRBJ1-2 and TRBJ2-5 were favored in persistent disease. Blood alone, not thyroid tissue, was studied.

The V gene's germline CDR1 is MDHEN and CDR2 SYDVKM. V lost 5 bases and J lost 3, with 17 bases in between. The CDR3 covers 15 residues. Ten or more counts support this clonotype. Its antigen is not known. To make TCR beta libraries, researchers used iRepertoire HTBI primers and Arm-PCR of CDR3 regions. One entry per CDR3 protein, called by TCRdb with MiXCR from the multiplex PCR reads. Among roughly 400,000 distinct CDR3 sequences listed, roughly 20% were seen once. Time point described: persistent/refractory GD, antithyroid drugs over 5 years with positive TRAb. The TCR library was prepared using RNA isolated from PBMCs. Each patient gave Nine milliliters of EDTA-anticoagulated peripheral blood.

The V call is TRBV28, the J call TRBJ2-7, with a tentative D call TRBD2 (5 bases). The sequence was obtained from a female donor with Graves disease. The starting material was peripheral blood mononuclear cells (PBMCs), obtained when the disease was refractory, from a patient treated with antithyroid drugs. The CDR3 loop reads CASSTLLRGSYEQYF. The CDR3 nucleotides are TGTGCCAGCAGTACGCTGCTTAGAGGGAGCTACGAGCAGTACTTC.